The sequence of this TCR beta chain was determined in a study of regulatory T cells in long-lasting Graves disease. This clonotype was observed at least ten times. Time point indicated: newly diagnosed GD, antithyroid drugs for less than 3 months. The TCR library used RNA extracted from PBMCs. V was shortened by 4 bases and J by 2 bases, with 12 bases between the two germline ends. In germline, CDR1 is SNHLY, CDR2 FYNNEI. This CDR3 region has 15 residues. Library construction for TCR beta used iRepertoire HTBI primers and Arm-PCR of CDR3 regions. TCRdb passed the multiplex PCR reads through MiXCR, listing each CDR3 protein once. This sample carries around 500,000 distinct CDR3 sequences, approximately 13% of them seen once, and the ten largest clones take 10%. Another study also made use of these data, one on T cells in Graves' hyperthyroidism and ophthalmopathy. Per that study: A set of HTBI primers served as the primers for a first-round RT-PCR of the TCR CDR3.

This TCR derives from a man in his thirties or forties with Graves disease. The V and J genes are TRBV2 and TRBJ1-5; D is unresolved. Sample: peripheral blood mononuclear cells (PBMCs), taken at new diagnosis, from a patient treated with antithyroid drugs. The CDR3 is CASSGDLRGNQPQHF. CDR3 nucleotide sequence: TGTGCCAGCAGTGGCGACCTGCGGGGCAATCAGCCCCAGCATTTT.